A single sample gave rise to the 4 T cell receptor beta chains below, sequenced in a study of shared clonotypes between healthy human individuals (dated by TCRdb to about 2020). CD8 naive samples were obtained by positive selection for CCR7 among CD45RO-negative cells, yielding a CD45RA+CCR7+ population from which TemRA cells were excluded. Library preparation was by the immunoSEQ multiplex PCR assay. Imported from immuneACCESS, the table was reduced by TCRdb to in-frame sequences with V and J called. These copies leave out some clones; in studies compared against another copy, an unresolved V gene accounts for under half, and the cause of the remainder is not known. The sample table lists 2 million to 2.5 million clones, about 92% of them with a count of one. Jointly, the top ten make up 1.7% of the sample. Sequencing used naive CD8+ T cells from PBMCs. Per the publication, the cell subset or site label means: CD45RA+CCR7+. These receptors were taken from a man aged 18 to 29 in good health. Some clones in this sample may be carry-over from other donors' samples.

The CDR3: CASSTIRDRAQPQHF. The CDR3 DNA follows: TGTGCCAGTAGTACTATCCGGGACAGGGCTCAGCCCCAGCATTTT. The chain links TRBV19 to TRBJ1-5; TRBD1 agrees at 9 bases. This CDR3 contains 15 residues. V trimming: 4 bases; J trimming: 6 bases; junction bases outside the gene matches: 7. Germline V gene data show CDR1 as LNHDA and CDR2 as SQIVND (reference sequence).

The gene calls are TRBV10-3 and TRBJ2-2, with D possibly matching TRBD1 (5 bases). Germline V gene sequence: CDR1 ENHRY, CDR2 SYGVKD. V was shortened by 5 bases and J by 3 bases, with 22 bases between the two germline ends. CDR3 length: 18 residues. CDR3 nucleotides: TGTGCCATCAGTTCTCCCGACAGTCAAATCCAGTACACCGGGGAGCTGTTTTTT. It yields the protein CAISSPDSQIQYTGELFF.

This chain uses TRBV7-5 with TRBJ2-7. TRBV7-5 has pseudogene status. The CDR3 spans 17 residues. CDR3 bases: TGTGCCAGAAGCGCGGGGAAGGGGGTCTCGGCCGGGTACGAGCAGTACTTC. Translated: CARSAGKGVSAGYEQYF.

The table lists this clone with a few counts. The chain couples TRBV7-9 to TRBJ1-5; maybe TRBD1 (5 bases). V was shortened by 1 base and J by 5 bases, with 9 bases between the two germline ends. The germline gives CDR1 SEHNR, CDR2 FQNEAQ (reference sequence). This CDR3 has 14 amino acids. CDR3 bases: TGTGCCAGCAGCTTAGGCAGGGCGGATCAGCCCCAGCATTTT. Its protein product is CASSLGRADQPQHF.